Listed below are T cell receptor beta chains from one sample, sequenced in a study of T-cell reconstitution after alpha-beta-depleted transplantation in children. TCRdb analysed the PCR reads with MiXCR anew, one entry per CDR3 protein. The repertoire consists of hundreds of thousands of distinct CDR3 sequences, with around 15% occurring once and the leading ten covering under 30%. The starting material was PBMCs, mostly from graft donor cells, obtained 360 days after TCRalphabeta/CD19-depleted stem cell transplant. Receptors originate from a boy less than two years old who had a stem cell transplant for Wiskott-Aldrich syndrome, so the T cells may come from the graft donor. CDR3s include the opening cysteine and the closing phenylalanine or tryptophan. Fields, in order: clone size, D gene, J gene, V gene, CDR3 protein, CDR3 DNA. D genes are given only for firm matches. Not all rows give a size; the values are once, few, many and, for expanded clones, a class.

.	.	TRBJ2-2	TRBV20-1	CSASTVENTGELFF	TGCAGTGCTAGTACTGTAGAAAACACCGGGGAGCTGTTTTTT
few	.	TRBJ1-2	TRBV6-1	CASSEGLVTRGYTF	TGTGCCAGCAGTGAAGGATTGGTTACGCGTGGCTACACCTTC
.	.	TRBJ2-5	TRBV5-1	CASSHSRTQAGETQYF	TGCGCCAGCAGCCACTCCCGGACTCAGGCAGGAGAGACCCAGTACTTC
.	.	TRBJ2-5	TRBV27	CASSLADSRETQYF	TGTGCCAGCAGTTTGGCCGACAGCCGGGAGACCCAGTACTTC
.	TRBD1	TRBJ1-2	TRBV15	CATSRTGLYGYTF	TGTGCCACCAGCAGGACAGGGCTCTACGGCTACACCTTC
few	.	TRBJ1-3	TRBV11-2	CASSVSRDLRNTIYF	TGTGCCAGCAGCGTTTCACGGGACCTAAGAAACACCATATATTTT
few	TRBD2	TRBJ2-3	TRBV7-8	CASSLVFGRLAGVTDTQYF	TGTGCCAGCAGCTTAGTTTTTGGGCGTCTAGCGGGAGTAACAGATACGCAGTATTTT
.	.	TRBJ2-7	TRBV30	CAWSQGGEQYF	TGTGCCTGGAGTCAGGGAGGCGAGCAGTACTTC
.	.	TRBJ2-7	TRBV2	CASSVSLKSYEQYF	TGTGCCAGCAGTGTTTCTCTCAAGAGCTACGAGCAGTACTTC
.	TRBD1	TRBJ1-2	TRBV19	CATRQGDYGYTF	TGTGCCACCAGGCAGGGGGACTATGGCTACACCTTC
few	TRBD1	TRBJ1-4	TRBV5-1	CASSLGAGTGTLEKLFF	TGCGCCAGCAGCTTGGGGGCCGGGACAGGGACATTGGAAAAACTGTTTTTT
.	TRBD2	TRBJ2-1	TRBV7-9	CASSSRTSGRSEQFF	TGTGCCAGCAGCTCGAGGACTAGCGGGAGAAGTGAGCAGTTCTTC
.	.	TRBJ2-7	TRBV20-1	CSARDLGGLGYEQYF	TGCAGTGCCAGAGATCTAGGGGGGTTAGGCTACGAGCAGTACTTC
.	TRBD2	TRBJ2-7	TRBV3-1	CASSQFAPAGWGGEQYF	TGTGCCAGCAGCCAATTCGCACCTGCGGGCTGGGGGGGCGAGCAGTACTTC
.	TRBD1	TRBJ1-5	TRBV3-1	CASSLGQGINQPQHF	TGTGCCAGCAGCCTGGGACAGGGGATCAATCAGCCCCAGCATTTT